The 26 T cell receptor beta chains reported below all come from one sample, sequenced in a study of T-cell memory formation after mild COVID-19. TCRdb re-called the 5' RACE reads with MiXCR, one entry per CDR3 protein. The top ten clones hold around a fifth of a sample with around 320,000 distinct CDR3 sequences, around an eighth of them seen once. Material for sequencing was PBMCs or a T cell subset sorted from them (not recorded which). These receptors came from a man aged 18 to 35 who had mild COVID-19 (a few samples of this study predate the infection). Cell type and time point are not known.

The table lists this clonotype with a few counts. The V and J genes are TRBV6-2 or TRBV6-3 and TRBJ1-5; D gene ambiguous. CDR3 length: 14 residues. Germline V gene lookup returns CDR1 MNHEY and CDR2 SVGEGT. Trimming took off 2 bases at V and 3 bases at J, with 8 bases between the two ends. The CDR3: CASSYAELNQPQHF. CDR3 in DNA: TGTGCCAGCAGTTACGCGGAACTCAATCAGCCCCAGCATTTT.

This clonotype has at least ten counts. This chain uses TRBV5-1 with TRBJ2-3; 9 nucleotides line up with TRBD1. Losses at the gene ends were 4 bases for V and 3 bases for J; bases not matched to a gene: 3. This CDR3 region has 14 residues. Germline CDR1 and CDR2: SGHRS and YFSETQ. The CDR3 nucleotides read TGCGCCAGCAGCCCGGGACAGGGAACAGATACGCAGTATTTT. This translates into CASSPGQGTDTQYF.

This clonotype was recorded at least ten times. V gene TRBV29-1 combines with J gene TRBJ2-3; D may be TRBD1 or TRBD2 (6 bases each). The CDR3 has 12 residues. The V gene's germline CDR1 is SQVTM and CDR2 ANQGSEA. V was trimmed by 8 bases and J by 6 bases, leaving 15 bases between them. CDR3 region: CSLRGVRDTQYF. As DNA, the CDR3 is TGCAGCCTTAGGGGGGTGAGGGATACGCAGTATTTT.

This clonotype was picked up a small number of times. The genes are TRBV5-1 and TRBJ1-4; D not resolved. V was cut by 0 bases and J by 6 bases, with 12 bases left in between. The CDR3 contains 15 residues. Germline-derived CDR1 and CDR2 are SGHRS and YFSETQ. The CDR3 loop is CASSLDGRTDEKLFF. The CDR3 DNA reads TGCGCCAGCAGCTTGGACGGACGAACCGATGAAAAACTGTTTTTT.

In this sample, this clonotype turned up a few times. The rearrangement uses TRBV7-2 and TRBJ1-5; 7 nucleotides align to TRBD1. The CDR3 runs to 18 residues. CDR1 and CDR2 from the germline V gene are SGHTA and FQGNSA. After removal of 5 bases from V and 0 bases from J, the junction contained 13 bases not matched to a gene. CDR3 nucleotide sequence: TGTGCCAGCAGCCCGAGGGGGTCAGGGGGGTATAGCAATCAGCCCCAGCATTTT. As protein: CASSPRGSGGYSNQPQHF.

In its sample, this clonotype was seen a few times. This chain links TRBV6-2 or TRBV6-3 with TRBJ1-5; weak D call: TRBD1 (6 bases). V was pared by 4 bases and J by 4 bases, with 11 bases between. CDR1 MNHEY and CDR2 SVGEGT come from the germline V gene. The CDR3 runs to 14 residues. DNA for the CDR3: TGTGCCAGCAGTTGGTACAGGGATAATCAGCCCCAGCATTTT. Translation gives CASSWYRDNQPQHF.

This chain links TRBV14 with TRBJ2-7; TRBD1 is a possible D gene (6 bases). Germline V lookup: CDR1 SGHDN, CDR2 FVKESK. The CDR3 runs 13 residues. Between the trimmed V and J ends, which lost 1 base and 9 bases, there was a span of 13 bases. The CDR3 DNA follows: TGTGCCAGCAGCCAAGGGGGTTTGGGGGCGCAGTACTTC. As protein: CASSQGGLGAQYF.

V gene TRBV9 combines with J gene TRBJ1-2; D is possibly TRBD1 (5 bases). Trimming removed 3 bases at V and 6 bases at J, with 15 bases between. CDR3 size: 14 residues. Germline loops: CDR1 SGDLS, CDR2 YYNGEE. The CDR3 DNA sequence: TGTGCCAGCAGCGGCCCGGGACCCTTGAATGGCTACACCTTC. It specifies CASSGPGPLNGYTF.

This clonotype was detected a few times. The rearrangement joins TRBV12-3 or TRBV12-4 to TRBJ1-1; the D is unclear. V gave up 6 bases and J gave up 4 bases, with 12 bases separating them. This CDR3 spans 13 amino acids. The CDR3 bases are TGTGCCAGCAGCCGTGGGTGGGGCACTGAAGCTTTCTTT. Residues: CASSRGWGTEAFF.

This rearrangement joins TRBV15 to TRBJ2-5; 7 positions agree with TRBD2. The CDR3 extends over 15 amino acids. CDR1 and CDR2 from the germline V gene are LNHNV and YYDKDF (reference sequence). V lost 3 bases and J lost 4; bases outside the gene matches: 8. In nucleotides, the CDR3 is TGTGCCACCAGCAGTACCCGGGGGAGGGTAGAGACCCAGTACTTC. Encoded protein: CATSSTRGRVETQYF.

The table lists this clonotype with many counts. The chain joins TRBV28 to TRBJ1-5; D remains unclear. This CDR3 region has 14 residues. From germline, CDR1 is MDHEN and CDR2 SYDVKM. Trimming pared 6 bases from V and 3 bases from J, leaving 12 bases between. The CDR3 sequence: CASRPWQFNQPQHF. The CDR3 coding sequence is TGTGCCAGCAGGCCCTGGCAGTTCAATCAGCCCCAGCATTTT.

This sequence joins TRBV20-1 and TRBJ1-4, with TRBD1 as a possible D gene (5 bases). There are 12 residues in the CDR3. Trimming cost V 5 bases and J 8 bases, with 12 bases left between them. Germline V CDR1 and CDR2: DFQATT, SNEGSKA (reference sequence). CDR3 region: CSARGNDEKLFF. The CDR3 DNA sequence: TGCAGTGCTCGGGGCAACGACGAAAAACTGTTTTTT.

This sequence joins TRBV7-2 and TRBJ2-3; D unclear. V was shortened by 1 base and J by 1 base, with 6 bases between the two germline ends. The CDR3 consists of 14 residues. CDR1 and CDR2 from the germline V gene are SGHTA and FQGNSA. The CDR3 is CASSLEPGTDTQYF. CDR3 nucleotide sequence: TGTGCCAGCAGCTTAGAGCCAGGCACAGATACGCAGTATTTT.

This clonotype was seen at least ten times. CDR3 residues: CASSLSRAGELFF. DNA of the CDR3: TGTGCCAGCAGTTTAAGCCGGGCCGGGGAGCTGTTTTTT. The chain employs TRBV12-3 or TRBV12-4 and TRBJ2-2; no clear D gene. V was shortened by 2 bases and J by 6 bases, with 7 bases between the two germline ends. This CDR3 is built from 13 residues.

The gene calls are TRBV28 and TRBJ1-2; TRBD1 aligns across 7 bases. V dropped 2 bases and J dropped 4; count of bases not matched to a gene: 4. The CDR3 extends over 14 amino acids. The germline V gene has CDR1 MDHEN and CDR2 SYDVKM. Here the CDR3 DNA reads TGTGCCAGCAGTTTACGGGGGACAGTCTATGGCTACACCTTC. Translating gives CASSLRGTVYGYTF.

The rearrangement links TRBV5-1 to TRBJ2-7, with a tentative D call TRBD2 (7 bases). The CDR3 is 13 amino acids. The V end was cut by 2 bases, the J end by 5 bases, with 11 bases between. Germline loops: CDR1 SGHRS, CDR2 YFSETQ. The CDR3 reads CASSLLGGHEQYF. The DNA of the CDR3 is TGCGCCAGCAGCTTATTGGGGGGGCACGAGCAGTACTTC. Variable domain in full (rest from reference TRBV5-1 and TRBJ2-7): KAGVTQTPRYLIKTRGQQVTLSCSPISGHRSVSWYQQTPGQGLQFLFEYFSETQRNKGNFPGRFSGRQFSNSRSEMNVSTLELGDSALYLCASSLLGGHEQYFGPGTRLTVT.

This clonotype has more than one count but fewer than ten. The genes are TRBV25-1 and TRBJ2-5; no clear D gene. V shed 6 bases and J shed 5 bases, with 7 bases lying between them. From germline, CDR1 is MGHDK and CDR2 SYGVNS. The CDR3 is 11 amino acids. Here the CDR3 reads CASRIRETQYF. The CDR3 nucleotides are TGTGCCAGCAGGATCCGGGAGACCCAGTACTTC.

This clonotype occurred many times. The chain carries TRBV12-3 or TRBV12-4 and TRBJ2-5, with 7 bases lining up with TRBD2. V was pared by 5 bases and J by 2 bases, with 11 bases of the junction left unmatched. The CDR3 runs 16 residues. Here the CDR3 DNA reads TGTGCCAGCAGTGCCCGGAGCGGGGTGATACAAGAGACCCAGTACTTC. Translated, it gives CASSARSGVIQETQYF.

This chain uses TRBV28 with TRBJ1-5, with 7 bases lining up with TRBD1. Looked up from germline, CDR1 is MDHEN and CDR2 is SYDVKM. V gave up 5 bases and J gave up 0 bases; unmatched junction bases: 10. The CDR3 has 17 amino acids. This chain's CDR3 is CASSLPGGTDSNQPQHF. The CDR3, as DNA: TGTGCCAGCAGTCTCCCGGGAGGGACAGATAGCAATCAGCCCCAGCATTTT.

This clonotype was counted only a few times. This chain's CDR3 is CASSQDPAGDLTDTQYF. The CDR3 DNA follows: TGTGCCAGCAGCCAAGACCCAGCGGGGGACCTCACAGATACGCAGTATTTT. V is TRBV3-1 and J is TRBJ2-3, with 8 nucleotides matching TRBD2. V lost 0 bases to trimming and J lost 2 bases; unmatched junction nucleotides: 7. The germline V gene encodes CDR1 LGHDT and CDR2 YNNKEL (reference sequence). CDR3 size: 17 residues.

This clonotype was found many times. V usage is TRBV20-1 and J usage is TRBJ2-7, with TRBD1 matching over 7 bases. The ends lost 6 bases at V and 6 bases at J; junction bases unmatched: 8. The CDR3 consists of 12 residues. CDR1 is DFQATT and CDR2 is SNEGSKA in the germline V gene (reference sequence). The CDR3: CSAPDRDLEQYF. DNA of the CDR3: TGCAGTGCCCCCGACAGGGACCTCGAGCAGTACTTC.

This clonotype occurred a few times. The chain couples TRBV5-1 to TRBJ2-7, with D possibly being TRBD2 (5 bases). The CDR3 loop spans 18 amino acids. Germline CDR1 reads SGHRS; CDR2 reads YFSETQ. The ends were cut back, 4 bases at V and 0 bases at J, with 23 bases in the middle. CDR3 nucleotide sequence: TGCGCCAGCAGCCGCGCTGGAGGTGTCAGCAGGAGCTCCTACGAGCAGTACTTC. Translated, it gives CASSRAGGVSRSSYEQYF.

The J gene is TRBJ1-6, the V gene TRBV4-1; TRBD1 agrees at 7 bases. The CDR3 has 17 residues. Looked up from germline, CDR1 is MGHRA and CDR2 is YSYEKL. The V segment lost 3 bases and the J segment 7 bases; nucleotides outside the gene matches: 12. The CDR3 region is CASSQPLAGTVNSPLHF. CDR3 in DNA: TGCGCCAGCAGCCAGCCACTAGCGGGGACAGTGAATTCACCCCTCCACTTT.

This clonotype was detected ten times or more. The gene calls are TRBV7-9 and TRBJ1-3; TRBD1 might be the D (6 bases). Trimming shortened V by 6 bases and J by 1 base, and 19 bases separated the two germline ends. Germline V gene sequence: CDR1 SEHNR, CDR2 FQNEAQ (reference sequence). The CDR3 runs 17 residues. The CDR3 bases are TGTGCCAGCAGATATAACCGGGACACATCTTCTGGAAACACCATATATTTT. Translation gives CASRYNRDTSSGNTIYF.

The rearrangement uses TRBV19 and TRBJ1-6, with unresolved D. The CDR3 is 15 amino acids. Trimming pared 5 bases from V and 7 bases from J, leaving 15 bases between. Germline lookup yields CDR1 LNHDA and CDR2 SQIVND (reference sequence). CDR3 amino acids: CASSVETPTNSPLHF. CDR3 DNA sequence: TGTGCCAGTAGTGTCGAGACCCCGACGAATTCACCCCTCCACTTT.

The genes are TRBV20-1 and TRBJ1-1; TRBD1 might be the D (5 bases). Germline loops: CDR1 DFQATT, CDR2 SNEGSKA (reference sequence). Deletions cut 0 bases from V and 1 base from J, with 12 bases between. The CDR3 has 15 residues. CDR3 loop: CSARDSRGANTEAFF. The CDR3 nucleotides read TGCAGTGCTAGAGATTCCCGCGGGGCGAACACTGAAGCTTTCTTT.